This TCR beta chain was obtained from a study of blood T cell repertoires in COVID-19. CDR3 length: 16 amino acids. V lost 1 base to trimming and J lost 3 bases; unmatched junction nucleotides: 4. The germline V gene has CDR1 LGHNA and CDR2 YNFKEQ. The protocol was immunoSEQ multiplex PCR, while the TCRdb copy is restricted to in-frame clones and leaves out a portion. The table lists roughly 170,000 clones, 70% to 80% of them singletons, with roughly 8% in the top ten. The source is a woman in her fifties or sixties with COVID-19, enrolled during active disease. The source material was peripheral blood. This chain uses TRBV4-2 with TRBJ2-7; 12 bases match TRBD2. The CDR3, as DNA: TGTGCCAGCAGCCAAGGGACTAGCGGGGTAGACTACGAGCAGTACTTC. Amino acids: CASSQGTSGVDYEQYF.